These 16 T cell receptor beta chains came from one sample sequenced in a study of T cell repertoires in cytomegalovirus infection. Their recognized antigens are unknown. MiXCR, run by TCRdb on the reads, gives a single entry per CDR3 protein. This table has about 830,000 distinct CDR3 sequences, approximately 32% appearing once. The sequenced sample was cultured CD8+ T cells from PBMCs, obtained from culture after CMV antigen stimulation. The receptor set was obtained from a human donor in good health (CMV status not recorded). Some clones in this sample may be carry-over from other donors' samples.

This chain connects TRBV15 to TRBJ2-7, with 9 bases that match TRBD2. CDR1 and CDR2 from the germline V gene are LNHNV and YYDKDF (reference sequence). Trimming at V came to 1 base and at J to 3 bases, leaving 4 bases not matched to a gene. This CDR3 is built from 15 residues. The CDR3 loop is CATSRGTSAVYEQYV. The CDR3 region has the DNA TGTGCCACCAGCAGAGGGACTAGCGCTGTCTACGAGCAGTACGTC.

The chain has TRBV7-8 and TRBJ1-3; D remains ambiguous. CDR3 length: 19 residues. The germline V and J ends were trimmed by 2 bases and 3 bases, with 23 bases remaining between them. In germline, CDR1 is SGHVS, CDR2 FQNEAQ. This CDR3 is CASSLNPTPGPPVGNTIYF. CDR3 in DNA: TGTGCCAGCAGCTTAAACCCCACCCCTGGGCCGCCGGTTGGAAACACCATATATTTT.

The chain is built from TRBV6-6 and TRBJ2-3; D uncertain. V lost 7 bases and J 0 bases, leaving 11 bases between the germline ends. This CDR3 has 14 residues. The germline CDR1 and CDR2 sequences are MNHNY and SVGAGI (reference sequence). The CDR3 loop is CASTLISSTDTQYF. The CDR3 nucleotides are TGTGCCAGCACCTTGATTTCTAGCACAGATACGCAGTATTTT.

The J gene is TRBJ2-3, the V gene TRBV6-4; 9 nucleotides agree with TRBD2. Trimming removed 4 bases from V and 2 bases from J; junction bases left unmatched: 4. The CDR3 runs 15 residues. The germline gives CDR1 MRHNA, CDR2 SNTAGT. The CDR3 nucleotides read TGTGCCAGCAGTGTTTTAGCGGGGGACACAGATACGCAGTATTTT. It codes for CASSVLAGDTDTQYF.

This clonotype has more than one count but fewer than ten. The gene calls are TRBV2 and TRBJ2-3; D remains ambiguous. The CDR3 has 15 amino acids. Trimming left V 6 bases short and J 0 bases short, with 13 bases between. Germline CDR1 SNHLY, CDR2 FYNNEI. CDR3 residues: CASRLQGSSTDTQYF. CDR3 nucleotides: TGTGCCAGCAGACTTCAAGGTTCCAGCACAGATACGCAGTATTTT.

The chain combines TRBV5-1 with TRBJ2-7, with 8 bases matching TRBD2. The CDR3 sequence is 15 residues long. Germline CDR1 and CDR2: SGHRS and YFSETQ. The ends lost 3 bases at V and 3 bases at J; junction bases unmatched: 8. The CDR3 spells CASSSRGGSGYEQYF. The CDR3 coding sequence is TGCGCCAGCAGCTCTCGGGGGGGCTCAGGCTACGAGCAGTACTTC.

The rearrangement links TRBV6-5 to TRBJ2-5, with 9 bases lining up with TRBD2. CDR1 is MNHEY, CDR2 SVGAGI, per germline. The CDR3 has 15 amino acids. Trimming at V came to 5 bases and at J to 1 base, leaving 5 bases not matched to a gene. The CDR3 reads CASSIRAGGQETQYF. The DNA for the CDR3 is TGTGCCAGCAGTATCAGAGCGGGGGGCCAAGAGACCCAGTACTTC.

The chain recombines TRBV18 with TRBJ2-7, with 13 bases matching TRBD2. V shed 3 bases, J shed 4 bases, and the junction held 6 bases outside the gene matches. Germline lookup yields CDR1 KGHSH and CDR2 LQKENI. CDR3 length: 16 amino acids. The CDR3: CASSPTGLAGVYEQYF. In DNA, the CDR3 is TGTGCCAGCTCACCTACCGGACTAGCGGGGGTATACGAGCAGTACTTC.

The chain couples TRBV24-1 to TRBJ1-1, with 7 positions matching TRBD1. The CDR3 has 14 residues. Germline CDR1 reads KGHDR; CDR2 reads SFDVKD. V trimming: 0 bases; J trimming: 5 bases; junction bases outside the gene matches: 2. Written as DNA, the CDR3 is TGTGCCACCAGTGATTTGCAGGGGGGGACTGAAGCTTTCTTT. Encoded protein: CATSDLQGGTEAFF.

The chain uses TRBV7-6 and TRBJ2-1; no clear D gene. Deletions cut 6 bases from V and 7 bases from J, with 7 bases between. The CDR3 has 11 amino acids. The V gene's germline CDR1 is SGHVS and CDR2 FNYEAQ. Here the CDR3 DNA reads TGTGCCAGCAGGGATAGGAATGAGCAGTTCTTC. It translates to CASRDRNEQFF.

V and J are TRBV7-6 and TRBJ2-5; 7 bases map to TRBD2. The trim removed 1 base at V and 3 bases at J, leaving 5 bases unmatched. The germline CDR1 and CDR2 sequences are SGHVS and FNYEAQ. The CDR3 extends over 15 amino acids. The CDR3 sequence is CASSLEALAEETQYF. In nucleotides, the CDR3 is TGTGCCAGCAGCTTAGAGGCCCTAGCGGAAGAGACCCAGTACTTC.

The table lists this clonotype with a few counts. This chain uses TRBV6-5 with TRBJ1-1; the D gene is possibly TRBD1 (5 bases). Germline CDR1 is MNHEY and CDR2 is SVGAGI. This CDR3 region has 13 residues. V dropped 6 bases and J dropped 1 base, with 9 bases sitting between them. The CDR3 sequence is CASRGGENTEAFF. The DNA for the CDR3 is TGTGCCAGCAGAGGAGGGGAGAACACTGAAGCTTTCTTT.

This clonotype was observed many times. V usage is TRBV4-3 and J usage is TRBJ2-2, with 11 bases aligning to TRBD2. The length of the CDR3 is 16 residues. Per the germline V gene, CDR1 is LGHNA and CDR2 is YSLEER. J gave up 6 bases and V 4 bases, and 7 bases lay outside the gene matches. CDR3: CASSRASGGLAGELFF. The CDR3 DNA reads TGCGCCAGCAGCCGCGCTAGCGGGGGGCTGGCCGGGGAGCTGTTTTTT.

The V call is TRBV27, the J call TRBJ2-2, with 10 bases matching TRBD2. The CDR3 contains 17 residues. Germline lookup yields CDR1 MNHEY and CDR2 SMNVEV (reference sequence). After removal of 5 bases from V and 1 base from J, the junction contained 7 bases not matched to a gene. As DNA, the CDR3 is TGTGCCAGCAGTCTAGAAAGACTAGCGGGGAACACCGGGGAGCTGTTTTTT. Translating gives CASSLERLAGNTGELFF.

This sequence joins TRBV28 and TRBJ1-5, with 7 bases aligning to TRBD1. This CDR3 is 16 amino acids long. The V gene's germline CDR1 is MDHEN and CDR2 SYDVKM. Trimming at V came to 3 bases and at J to 5 bases, leaving 10 bases not matched to a gene. CDR3 sequence: CASSFPTGRSDQPQHF. The CDR3 DNA reads as TGTGCCAGCAGTTTCCCGACAGGGCGGAGTGATCAGCCCCAGCATTTT.

In regard to this clonotype: At one of its ends the junction is not consistent with the germline gene, which may arise from a read error. The chain combines TRBV4-1 with TRBJ2-1, with 8 bases matching TRBD2. The CDR3 is 17 residues long. Germline V gene data show CDR1 as MGHRA and CDR2 as YSYEKL. CDR3 coding DNA: TGTGCCAGCAGCCGCGGAACTGCGGGGGGCCCAAACAATGAGCAGTTCTTC. Translating it yields CASSRGTAGGPNNEQFF.